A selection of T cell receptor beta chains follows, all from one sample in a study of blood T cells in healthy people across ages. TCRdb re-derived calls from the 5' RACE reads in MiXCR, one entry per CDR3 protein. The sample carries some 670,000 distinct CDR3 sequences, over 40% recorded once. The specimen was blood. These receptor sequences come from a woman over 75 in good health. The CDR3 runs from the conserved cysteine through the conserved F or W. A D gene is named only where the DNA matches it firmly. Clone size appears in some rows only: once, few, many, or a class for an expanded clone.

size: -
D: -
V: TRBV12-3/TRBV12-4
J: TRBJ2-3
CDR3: CASSPWTSDTQYF
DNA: TGTGCCAGCAGTCCTTGGACCTCGGATACGCAGTATTTT

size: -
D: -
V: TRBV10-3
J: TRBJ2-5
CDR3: CAINSGKALETQYF
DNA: TGTGCCATCAATTCAGGGAAGGCATTAGAGACCCAGTACTTC

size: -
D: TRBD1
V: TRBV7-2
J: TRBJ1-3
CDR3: CASSEQGAYGNTIYF
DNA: TGTGCCAGCAGCGAACAGGGGGCGTATGGAAACACCATATATTTT

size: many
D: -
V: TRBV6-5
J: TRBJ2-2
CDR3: CASKWGGLANTGELFF
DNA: TGTGCCAGCAAGTGGGGGGGGCTCGCCAACACCGGGGAGCTGTTTTTT

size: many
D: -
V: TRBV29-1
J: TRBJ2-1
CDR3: CSVTGGRTYNEQFF
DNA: TGCAGCGTTACCGGGGGTAGAACCTACAATGAGCAGTTCTTC

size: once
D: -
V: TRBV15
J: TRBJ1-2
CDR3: CATSMAEGLHTF
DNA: TGTGCCACCAGCATGGCCGAGGGGTTGCACACCTTC

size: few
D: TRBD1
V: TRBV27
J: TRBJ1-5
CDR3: CASSPYWTGDQPQHF
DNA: TGTGCCAGCAGCCCCTACTGGACAGGGGATCAGCCCCAGCATTTT

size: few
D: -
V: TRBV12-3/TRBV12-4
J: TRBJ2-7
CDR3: CASSFGDNEQYF
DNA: TGTGCCAGCAGTTTCGGCGACAATGAGCAGTACTTC

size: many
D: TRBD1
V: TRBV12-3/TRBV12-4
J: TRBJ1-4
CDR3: CASTLSTGVGTNEKLFF
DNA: TGTGCCAGCACCCTCTCAACAGGGGTTGGAACTAATGAAAAACTGTTTTTT

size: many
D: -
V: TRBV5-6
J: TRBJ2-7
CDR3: CASSLADGYEQYF
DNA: TGTGCCAGCAGCTTGGCTGACGGTTACGAGCAGTACTTC

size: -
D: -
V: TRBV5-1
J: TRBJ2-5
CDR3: CASSLEGGLLRETQYF
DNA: TGCGCCAGCAGCTTGGAAGGAGGACTCCTTAGGGAGACCCAGTACTTC

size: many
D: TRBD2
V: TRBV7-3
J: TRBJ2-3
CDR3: CASSSGTSGIDTQYF
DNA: TGTGCCAGCAGCTCCGGGACTAGCGGGATAGATACGCAGTATTTT

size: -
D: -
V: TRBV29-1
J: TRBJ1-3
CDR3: CSVAGQSSGNTIYF
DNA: TGCAGCGTTGCAGGACAGAGCTCTGGAAACACCATATATTTT

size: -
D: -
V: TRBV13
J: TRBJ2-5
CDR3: CASSLGPTGETQYF
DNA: TGTGCCAGCAGCTTAGGCCCAACAGGGGAGACCCAGTACTTC

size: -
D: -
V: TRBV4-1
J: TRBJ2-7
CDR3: CASSHQSRAPYEQYF
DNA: TGCGCCAGCAGCCACCAAAGCAGGGCTCCCTACGAGCAGTACTTC

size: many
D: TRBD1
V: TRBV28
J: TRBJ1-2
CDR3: CASSLDRGRPRYTF
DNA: TGTGCCAGCAGTTTGGACAGGGGCCGTCCGCGCTACACCTTC

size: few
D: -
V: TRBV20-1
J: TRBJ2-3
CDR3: CSARVGKGADTQYF
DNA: TGCAGTGCTAGAGTGGGGAAAGGAGCAGATACGCAGTATTTT

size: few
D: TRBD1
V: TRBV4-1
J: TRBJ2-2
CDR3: CASSHWTGSNTGELFF
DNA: TGCGCCAGCAGCCACTGGACAGGTTCGAACACCGGGGAGCTGTTTTTT

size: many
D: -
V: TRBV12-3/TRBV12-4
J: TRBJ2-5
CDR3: CASTNTAGQKETQYF
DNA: TGTGCCAGCACCAATACCGCGGGACAGAAAGAGACCCAGTACTTC

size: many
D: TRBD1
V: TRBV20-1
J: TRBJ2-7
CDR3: CSAMGQRSYEQYF
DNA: TGCAGTGCGATGGGACAGCGGTCCTACGAGCAGTACTTC

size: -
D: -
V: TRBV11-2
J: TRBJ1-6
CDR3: CASSLSYNSPLHF
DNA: TGTGCCAGCAGCCTCTCCTATAATTCACCCCTCCACTTT

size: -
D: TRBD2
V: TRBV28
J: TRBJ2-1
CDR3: CASSSPSGRDNGQFF
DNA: TGTGCCAGCAGTTCTCCTAGCGGGAGAGACAATGGGCAGTTCTTC

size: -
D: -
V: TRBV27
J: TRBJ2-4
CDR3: CARTKQGSLRAKNIQYF
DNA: TGTGCCAGAACAAAACAGGGATCCCTCCGAGCCAAAAACATTCAGTACTTC

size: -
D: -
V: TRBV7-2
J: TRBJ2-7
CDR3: CASSPTGNSYEQYF
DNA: TGTGCCAGCAGCCCCACCGGGAACTCCTACGAGCAGTACTTC

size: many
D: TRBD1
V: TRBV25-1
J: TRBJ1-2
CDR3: CASRYGQGGGYTF
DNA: TGTGCCAGCAGATATGGACAGGGAGGGGGCTACACCTTC

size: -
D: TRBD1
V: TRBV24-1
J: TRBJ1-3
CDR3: CATSDSQGAFTNTIYF
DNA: TGTGCCACCAGTGATTCCCAGGGGGCGTTCACAAACACCATATATTTT

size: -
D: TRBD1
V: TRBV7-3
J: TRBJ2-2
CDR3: CASSLETGNRELFF
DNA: TGTGCCAGCAGCTTAGAGACAGGGAATCGGGAGCTGTTTTTT

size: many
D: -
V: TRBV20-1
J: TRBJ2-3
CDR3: CSARVKPPADTQYF
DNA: TGCAGTGCTAGAGTTAAGCCGCCCGCAGATACGCAGTATTTT

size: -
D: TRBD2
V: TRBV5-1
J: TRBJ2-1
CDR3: CASSPTSGRGSYNEQFF
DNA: TGCGCCAGCAGCCCTACTAGCGGGAGGGGTTCCTACAATGAGCAGTTCTTC

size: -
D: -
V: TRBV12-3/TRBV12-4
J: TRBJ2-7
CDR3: CASSHLKGVLIYEQYF
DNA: TGTGCCAGCAGTCACTTGAAGGGTGTCCTAATCTACGAGCAGTACTTC

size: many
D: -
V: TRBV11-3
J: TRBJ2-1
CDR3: CASSSDALSYNEQFF
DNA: TGTGCCAGCAGCTCCGACGCCCTCTCCTACAATGAGCAGTTCTTC

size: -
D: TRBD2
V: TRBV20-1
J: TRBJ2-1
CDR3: CSARAGTSGYNEQFF
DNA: TGCAGTGCTAGAGCTGGGACTAGCGGGTACAATGAGCAGTTCTTC

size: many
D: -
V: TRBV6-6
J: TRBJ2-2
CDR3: CASSYVSGELFF
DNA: TGTGCCAGCAGTTACGTCTCCGGGGAGCTGTTTTTT

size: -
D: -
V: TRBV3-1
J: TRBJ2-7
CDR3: CASSRRGSGRYEQYF
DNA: TGTGCCAGCAGCCGCCGGGGTAGCGGCCGCTACGAGCAGTACTTC

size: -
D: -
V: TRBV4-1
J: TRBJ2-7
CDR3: CASSQERVYNEQYF
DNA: TGCGCCAGCAGCCAAGAAAGGGTGTACAATGAGCAGTACTTC

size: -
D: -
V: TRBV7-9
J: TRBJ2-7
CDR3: CAVPEESSYEQYF
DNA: TGTGCCGTACCAGAGGAAAGCTCCTACGAGCAGTACTTC

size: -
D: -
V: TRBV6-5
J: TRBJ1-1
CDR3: CASSRLRENTEAFF
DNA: TGTGCCAGCAGTCGCCTACGTGAGAACACTGAAGCTTTCTTT

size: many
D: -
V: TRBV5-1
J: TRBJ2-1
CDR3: CASSLISNEQFF
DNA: TGCGCCAGCAGCTTGATCTCCAATGAGCAGTTCTTC

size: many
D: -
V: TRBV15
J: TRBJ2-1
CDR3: CATSSRDIDEQFF
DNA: TGTGCCACCAGCTCCCGGGACATCGATGAGCAGTTCTTC

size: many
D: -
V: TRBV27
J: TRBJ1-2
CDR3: CASSLALGARVGYTF
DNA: TGTGCCAGCAGTTTGGCTTTGGGGGCGCGGGTTGGCTACACCTTC

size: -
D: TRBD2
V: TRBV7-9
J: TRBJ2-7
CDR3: CASSVLAGSYYEQYF
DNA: TGTGCCAGCAGCGTTTTAGCGGGGAGTTACTACGAGCAGTACTTC

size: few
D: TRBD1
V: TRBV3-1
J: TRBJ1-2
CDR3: CASSLSDRQNYGYTF
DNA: TGTGCCAGCAGCTTATCGGACAGGCAGAACTATGGCTACACCTTC

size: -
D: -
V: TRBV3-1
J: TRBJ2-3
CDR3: CASSPQSPAVSDTQYF
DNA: TGTGCCAGCAGCCCCCAATCCCCGGCTGTATCTGATACGCAGTATTTT